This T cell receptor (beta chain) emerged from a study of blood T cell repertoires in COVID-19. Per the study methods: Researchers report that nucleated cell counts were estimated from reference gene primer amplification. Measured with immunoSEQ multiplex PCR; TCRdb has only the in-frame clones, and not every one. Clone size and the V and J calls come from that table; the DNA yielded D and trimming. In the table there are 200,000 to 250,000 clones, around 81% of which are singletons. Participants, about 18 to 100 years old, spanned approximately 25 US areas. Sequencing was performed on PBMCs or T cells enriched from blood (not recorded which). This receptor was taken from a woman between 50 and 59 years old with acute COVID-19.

The CDR3 region is CAISGGQVAYEQYF. For the CDR3, the DNA is TGTGCCATCAGTGGGGGACAGGTAGCCTACGAGCAGTACTTC. The chain joins TRBV10-3 to TRBJ2-7, with 8 bases lining up with TRBD1. Germline-derived CDR1 and CDR2 are ENHRY and SYGVKD. The V gene end was trimmed by 4 bases and the J gene end by 2 bases; junction bases not matched to a gene: 4. This CDR3 spans 14 amino acids.